The 29 T cell receptor beta chains listed next were all sequenced from one sample in a study of T cell repertoires in cytomegalovirus infection. TCRdb reprocessed the reads via MiXCR and lists one record per CDR3 protein. The sample has hundreds of thousands of distinct CDR3 sequences, about a sixth seen once. Input material: PBMCs. These receptors were collected from a human donor in good health (CMV status not recorded). Some clones in this sample may be carry-over from other donors' samples.

V usage is TRBV4-3 and J usage is TRBJ2-1; 9 bases align to TRBD1. V lost 2 bases, J lost 2 bases, and 7 bases stayed unmatched. The germline V gene has CDR1 LGHNA and CDR2 YSLEER. This CDR3 contains 17 residues. The CDR3 is CASSQQSGTGPYNEQFF. CDR3 DNA: TGCGCCAGCAGCCAACAATCCGGGACAGGGCCCTACAATGAGCAGTTCTTC.

This clonotype was seen a few times. The chain uses TRBV5-1 and TRBJ2-3, with D perhaps assigned TRBD1 or TRBD2 (5 bases each). V was pared by 3 bases and J by 6 bases, with 14 bases between. CDR1 and CDR2 (germline): SGHRS, YFSETQ. This CDR3 has 14 amino acids. The CDR3 DNA reads TGCGCCAGCAGCTCGGGACCTAACGGGGATACGCAGTATTTT. Protein product: CASSSGPNGDTQYF.

The chain carries TRBV11-2 and TRBJ2-7; D call uncertain. V gave up 1 base and J gave up 5 bases, with 15 bases separating them. The CDR3 length is 15 residues. Germline CDR1 is SGHAT and CDR2 is FQNNGV. The CDR3 loop is CASSLGPSSADEQYF. Written as DNA, the CDR3 is TGTGCCAGCAGCTTAGGACCGTCGAGTGCGGACGAGCAGTACTTC. The full variable domain, with the rest looked up from reference TRBV11-2 and TRBJ2-7, is EAGVAQSPRYKIIEKRQSVAFWCNPISGHATLYWYQQILGQGPKLLIQFQNNGVVDDSQLPKDRFSAERLKGVDSTLKIQPAKLEDSAVYLCASSLGPSSADEQYFGPGTRLTVT.

This clonotype turned up a few times. V usage is TRBV19 and J usage is TRBJ2-7, with 8 bases lining up with TRBD2. Germline CDR1 LNHDA, CDR2 SQIVND (reference sequence). Unmatched junction bases numbered 11, after V lost 8 bases and J lost 2 bases. The length of the CDR3 is 15 residues. The CDR3 reads CASQSSSGPTYEQYF. The DNA of the CDR3 is TGTGCCAGTCAATCTTCTAGCGGGCCGACCTACGAGCAGTACTTC.

This clonotype was seen many times. The chain links TRBV2 to TRBJ2-5; D may be TRBD1 or TRBD2 (5 bases each). Trimming took 7 bases from V and 5 from J, leaving 20 bases between them. The CDR3 length is 15 residues. Germline CDR1 SNHLY, CDR2 FYNNEI. CDR3 in amino acids: CASKGTGARRETQYF. The CDR3 bases are TGTGCCAGCAAGGGGACCGGTGCGCGAAGGGAGACCCAGTACTTC.

Ten or more counts support this clonotype. The chain employs TRBV7-2 and TRBJ2-7, with D perhaps matching TRBD1 (5 bases). The V gene lost 1 base and the J gene lost 2 bases, with 9 bases spanning the gap. This CDR3 comprises 14 residues. Germline V gives CDR1 SGHTA, CDR2 FQGNSA. Here the CDR3 reads CASSLEVRAYEQYF. The CDR3 bases are TGTGCCAGCAGCTTAGAGGTCAGGGCCTACGAGCAGTACTTC.

There are a few counts of this clonotype. The chain couples TRBV20-1 to TRBJ1-4, with TRBD1 matching over 9 bases. Germline lookup yields CDR1 DFQATT and CDR2 SNEGSKA (reference sequence). This CDR3 contains 14 residues. Trimming removed 6 bases from V and 11 bases from J; junction bases left unmatched: 13. CDR3 protein: CSAKQGASWVKLFF. The CDR3, as DNA: TGCAGTGCGAAACAGGGGGCCTCCTGGGTCAAACTGTTTTTT.

This clonotype was observed a few times. The V gene is TRBV2, the J gene TRBJ1-6; D might be TRBD1 (6 bases). Germline V CDR1 and CDR2: SNHLY, FYNNEI. CDR3 length: 13 amino acids. Trimming cost V 6 bases and J 8 bases, with 11 bases left between them. The CDR3 bases are TGTGCCAGCAGACAGGGAGAGGATTCACCCCTCCACTTT. Protein sequence: CASRQGEDSPLHF.

This clonotype was detected many times. The chain couples TRBV7-2 to TRBJ1-3; the D is unclear. Germline CDR1 and CDR2: SGHTA and FQGNSA. CDR3 length: 12 residues. The germline V and J ends were trimmed by 1 base and 4 bases, with 2 bases remaining between them. The CDR3 region has the DNA TGTGCCAGCAGCTTAGTAGGAAACACCATATATTTT. Translation gives CASSLVGNTIYF.

The chain combines TRBV18 with TRBJ1-2, with D possibly being TRBD1 (5 bases). Germline loops: CDR1 KGHSH, CDR2 LQKENI. This CDR3 is built from 17 residues. V gave up 0 bases and J gave up 6 bases, with 20 bases separating them. In DNA form, the CDR3 reads TGTGCCAGCTCACCACCCTACAGCAGGAAGGGGCAGGATGGCTACACCTTC. Translated: CASSPPYSRKGQDGYTF.

This clonotype was counted between two and nine times. V is TRBV15 and J is TRBJ2-6, with D uncertain. V was trimmed by 5 bases and J by 0 bases, leaving 5 bases between them. CDR3 length: 14 residues. Germline values: CDR1 LNHNV, CDR2 YYDKDF (reference sequence). The CDR3: CATSFHSGANVLTF. The CDR3 nucleotides read TGTGCCACCAGCTTCCACTCTGGGGCCAACGTCCTGACTTTC.

This rearrangement joins TRBV20-1 to TRBJ2-7; TRBD1 matches at 11 bases. The germline CDR1 and CDR2 sequences are DFQATT and SNEGSKA (reference sequence). The CDR3 is 16 amino acids. The trim removed 0 bases at V and 1 base at J, leaving 5 bases unmatched. In DNA, the CDR3 is TGCAGTGCTAGAGACACCGGGACAGGGGGTTCCTACGAGCAGTACTTC. It specifies CSARDTGTGGSYEQYF.

The chain combines TRBV27 with TRBJ1-2; D is perhaps TRBD1 (6 bases). The germline CDR1 and CDR2 sequences are MNHEY and SMNVEV (reference sequence). The length of the CDR3 is 14 residues. V dropped 6 bases and J dropped 8 bases, with 19 bases sitting between them. The CDR3 DNA is TGTGCCAGCAGATCCACAGGGCCCGGAGGCGGCTACACCTTC. It specifies CASRSTGPGGGYTF.

This clonotype was found a few times. This chain uses TRBV20-1 with TRBJ2-2; D possibly corresponds to TRBD2 (6 bases). The CDR3 is 16 amino acids. CDR1 and CDR2 (germline): DFQATT, SNEGSKA (reference sequence). The V end lost 5 bases, the J end lost 5 bases, and 21 bases lay between the germline ends. Here the CDR3 reads CSAPKVTGDSTGELFF. The DNA of the CDR3 is TGCAGTGCTCCAAAGGTGACGGGAGACTCTACCGGGGAGCTGTTTTTT.

The gene calls are TRBV4-2 and TRBJ1-6; a possible D gene is TRBD1 (5 bases). Germline V gene lookup returns CDR1 LGHNA and CDR2 YNFKEQ. Trimming removed 3 bases from V and 5 bases from J, with 14 bases in between. The CDR3 runs to 16 residues. The CDR3 loop is CASSQEPGRHNSPLHF. CDR3 nucleotides: TGTGCCAGCAGCCAGGAGCCGGGACGGCATAATTCACCCCTCCACTTT.

This clonotype has a handful of counts. The J gene is TRBJ2-5, the V gene TRBV12-3 or TRBV12-4; no clear D gene. Trimming removed 0 bases from V and 5 bases from J, with 4 bases in between. This CDR3 comprises 12 residues. CDR3 residues: CASSLATETQYF. The CDR3 DNA reads TGTGCCAGCAGTTTAGCGACGGAGACCCAGTACTTC.

As concerns this clonotype: Given a much more abundant clone one base away, this may be a read error. V usage is TRBV6-6 and J usage is TRBJ1-5, with D perhaps matching TRBD1 (6 bases). CDR1 is MNHNY, CDR2 SVGAGI, per germline (reference sequence). V was shortened by 5 bases and J by 1 base, with 15 bases between the two germline ends. The CDR3 contains 16 residues. Written as DNA, the CDR3 is TGTGCCAGCAGTGCTCCGGGACAATCAAGCAATCAGCCCCAGCATTTT. Residues: CASSAPGQSSNQPQHF.

The chain recombines TRBV7-3 with TRBJ2-5; the match to TRBD2 covers 7 bases. The CDR3 runs to 16 residues. Germline loops: CDR1 SGHTA, CDR2 FQGTGA. The V and J ends lost 5 bases and 1 base, in that order; junction bases with no gene match: 10. This CDR3 is CASSPLGGNSQETQYF. In DNA, the CDR3 is TGTGCCAGCAGCCCTCTCGGGGGGAACTCCCAAGAGACCCAGTACTTC.

This clonotype was seen a handful of times. This chain joins TRBV27 and TRBJ1-4; no firm D call. CDR1 and CDR2 from the germline V gene are MNHEY and SMNVEV (reference sequence). There are 15 residues in the CDR3. V gave up 8 bases and J gave up 0 bases, with 13 bases separating them. CDR3 amino acids: CASYSTAATNEKLFF. CDR3 sequence (DNA): TGTGCCAGCTACTCAACAGCTGCAACTAATGAAAAACTGTTTTTT.

The V gene is TRBV5-4, the J gene TRBJ1-2; no reliable D call. There are 14 residues in the CDR3. Germline V CDR1 and CDR2: SGHNT, YYREEE (reference sequence). With 4 bases removed from V and 4 bases from J, the gap between germline ends came to 14 bases. The CDR3 loop reads CASSHQQLGYGYTF. DNA for the CDR3: TGTGCCAGCAGCCATCAACAACTGGGCTATGGCTACACCTTC.

The table lists this clonotype with many counts. The chain carries TRBV6-1 and TRBJ2-1, with D perhaps matching TRBD1 (5 bases). This CDR3 comprises 13 residues. Germline values: CDR1 MNHNS, CDR2 SASEGT. V shed 7 bases and J shed 4 bases, with 11 bases lying between them. The DNA of the CDR3 is TGTGCCAGCACCGAAGGGGAATACAATGAGCAGTTCTTC. Protein: CASTEGEYNEQFF.

This chain links TRBV4-2 with TRBJ2-3; 10 bases agree with TRBD2. V gave up 0 bases and J gave up 1 base; unmatched junction bases: 4. The CDR3 spans 17 residues. Germline V lookup: CDR1 LGHNA, CDR2 YNFKEQ. CDR3 protein: CASSQEVLAGGTDTQYF. In DNA, the CDR3 is TGTGCCAGCAGCCAAGAGGTCCTAGCGGGGGGCACAGATACGCAGTATTTT.

This clonotype was recorded many times. The chain joins TRBV6-2 or TRBV6-3 to TRBJ2-7; 10 nucleotides agree with TRBD2. The CDR3 covers 18 residues. The V gene end was trimmed by 0 bases and the J gene end by 4 bases; junction bases not matched to a gene: 12. Per germline, CDR1 MNHEY and CDR2 SVGEGT. CDR3 in amino acids: CASSYSTSAALAGYEQYF. For the CDR3, the DNA is TGTGCCAGCAGTTACTCCACCTCCGCGGCACTAGCGGGGTACGAGCAGTACTTC.

The chain joins TRBV2 to TRBJ2-1, with D possibly being TRBD2 (5 bases). Germline V gives CDR1 SNHLY, CDR2 FYNNEI. Trimming removed 6 bases at V and 0 bases at J, with 21 bases between. This CDR3 region has 18 residues. This chain's CDR3 is CASSPRGGGPLSYNEQFF. CDR3 coding DNA: TGTGCCAGCAGCCCCCGGGGTGGCGGGCCCCTCTCCTACAATGAGCAGTTCTTC.

The gene calls are TRBV28 and TRBJ2-7, with D possibly being TRBD1 (5 bases). The V end lost 4 bases, the J end lost 1 base, and 5 bases lay between the germline ends. The CDR3 loop spans 12 amino acids. In germline, CDR1 is MDHEN, CDR2 SYDVKM. CDR3 residues: CASSWTSYEQYF. The CDR3 DNA reads as TGTGCCAGCAGTTGGACATCCTACGAGCAGTACTTC.

On this clonotype itself: A much larger clone differs from this one at a single base, so this may be a read error. The chain couples TRBV7-4 to TRBJ1-2; no firm D call. Germline V gene lookup returns CDR1 SGHVT and CDR2 SQSDAQ. There are 13 residues in the CDR3. The V end was cut by 5 bases, the J end by 1 base, with 8 bases between. This chain's CDR3 is CASSPLINYGYTF. Here the CDR3 DNA reads TGTGCCAGCAGCCCTCTAATTAACTATGGCTACACCTTC.

This clonotype appeared a few times. This chain uses TRBV7-2 with TRBJ2-3; 7 bases match TRBD1. The germline V gene has CDR1 SGHTA and CDR2 FQGNSA. This CDR3 region has 15 residues. The ends lost 5 bases at V and 4 bases at J; junction bases unmatched: 9. CDR3 bases: TGTGCCAGCAGCCCGCAGGGGGTTAGGTCAGATACGCAGTATTTT. It translates to CASSPQGVRSDTQYF.

This clonotype was seen repeatedly, ten times or more. The V gene is TRBV6-1, the J gene TRBJ2-1; 10 positions match TRBD1. The CDR3 has 16 residues. The germline gives CDR1 MNHNS, CDR2 SASEGT. V lost 1 base and J lost 7; bases outside the gene matches: 7. This chain's CDR3 is CASSEGTGGSGNEQFF. Here the CDR3 DNA reads TGTGCCAGCAGTGAAGGGACAGGGGGTTCAGGTAATGAGCAGTTCTTC.

The V gene is TRBV28, the J gene TRBJ2-1; D uncertain. The V end lost 2 bases, the J end lost 1 base, and 9 bases lay between the germline ends. The CDR3 length is 15 residues. Germline V gene sequence: CDR1 MDHEN, CDR2 SYDVKM. The CDR3 loop is CASSLNGGSYNEQFF. CDR3 nucleotides: TGTGCCAGCAGTTTAAACGGCGGTTCCTACAATGAGCAGTTCTTC. Variable domain in full (rest from reference TRBV28 and TRBJ2-1): DVKVTQSSRYLVKRTGEKVFLECVQDMDHENMFWYRQDPGLGLRLIYFSYDVKMKEKGDIPEGYSVSREKKERFSLILESASTNQTSMYLCASSLNGGSYNEQFFGPGTRLTVL.